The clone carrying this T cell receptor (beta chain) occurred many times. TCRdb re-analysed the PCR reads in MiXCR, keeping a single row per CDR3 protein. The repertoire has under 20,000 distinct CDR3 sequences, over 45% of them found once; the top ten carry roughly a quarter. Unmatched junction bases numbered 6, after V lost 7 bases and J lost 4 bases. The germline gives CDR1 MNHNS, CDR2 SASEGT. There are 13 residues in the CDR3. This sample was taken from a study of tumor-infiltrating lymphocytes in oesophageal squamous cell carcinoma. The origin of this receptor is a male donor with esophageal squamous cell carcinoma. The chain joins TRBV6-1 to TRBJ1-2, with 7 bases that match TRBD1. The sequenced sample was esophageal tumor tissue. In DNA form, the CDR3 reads TGTGCCAGCAAACTGACAGGGCTCTATGGCTACACCTTC. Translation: CASKLTGLYGYTF.